Shown below are 14 T cell receptor beta chains from a single sample sequenced in a study of beta chain features in type 1 diabetes. Notes on the study in general: Across all four CD4+ subsets, people with type 1 diabetes showed modestly shorter TCRB CDR3s.

These receptors' antigens are unknown. Sequenced material consisted of expressed TCRB transcripts (all of the isolated RNA was reverse transcribed). Data came from immunoSEQ multiplex PCR; TCRdb stores just in-frame clones and leaves some out. The sample has around 280,000 clones, over 14% seen once. The sample was naive CD4+ T cells from blood. All receptors come from a man between 18 and 35 years old with type 1 diabetes.

This clone has more than one count but fewer than ten. This sequence joins TRBV18 and TRBJ2-7; 8 bases agree with TRBD1. The germline V gene has CDR1 KGHSH and CDR2 LQKENI. The V gene end was trimmed by 3 bases and the J gene end by 7 bases; junction bases not matched to a gene: 11. CDR3 length: 15 residues. The CDR3 nucleotides are TGTGCCAGCTCACCGATGCAGGGGGCATCGCGGGAGCAGTACTTC. Translating it yields CASSPMQGASREQYF.

The J gene is TRBJ2-7, the V gene TRBV28; D might be TRBD2 (5 bases). Per germline, CDR1 MDHEN and CDR2 SYDVKM. V lost 3 bases and J lost 4, with 10 bases in between. The CDR3 spans 13 residues. In nucleotides, the CDR3 is TGTGCCAGCAGTTTGGAGGCGGAGTACGAGCAGTACTTC. Its protein is CASSLEAEYEQYF.

This chain links TRBV18 with TRBJ1-1; D is unclear. The CDR3 is 14 residues long. V lost 3 bases and J 0 bases, leaving 8 bases between the germline ends. CDR1 KGHSH and CDR2 LQKENI come from the germline V gene. The CDR3 DNA is TGTGCCAGCTCACCGGAGGTCCTGAACACTGAAGCTTTCTTT. Translated: CASSPEVLNTEAFF.

This clone was seen a handful of times. The chain joins TRBV28 to TRBJ2-7; 8 nucleotides agree with TRBD2. V was clipped by 2 bases and J by 4 bases; unmatched bases: 10. The CDR3 loop spans 16 amino acids. CDR1 MDHEN and CDR2 SYDVKM come from the germline V gene. CDR3 sequence: CASSLSGAGGRYEQYF. CDR3 coding DNA: TGTGCCAGCAGTTTAAGTGGCGCGGGGGGCCGTTACGAGCAGTACTTC.

V and J are TRBV28 and TRBJ2-7; 9 positions match TRBD1. CDR1 and CDR2 from the germline V gene are MDHEN and SYDVKM. This CDR3 region has 13 residues. The junction had 5 bases not matched to a gene; V was cut back by 6 bases and J by 5 bases. CDR3: CASRIWTGDEQYF. In DNA, the CDR3 is TGTGCCAGCAGGATTTGGACAGGGGACGAGCAGTACTTC.

This clone was detected a few times. This rearrangement joins TRBV18 to TRBJ2-5; a possible D gene is TRBD2 (5 bases). Germline V lookup: CDR1 KGHSH, CDR2 LQKENI. Between the trimmed V and J ends, which lost 0 bases and 9 bases, there was a span of 8 bases. The CDR3 totals 12 residues. The CDR3 reads CASSPPNGAQYF. CDR3 in DNA: TGTGCCAGCTCACCACCGAACGGGGCCCAGTACTTC.

V and J are TRBV5-6 and TRBJ2-1, with D perhaps TRBD1 (5 bases). Germline V CDR1 and CDR2: SGHDT, YYEEEE. Trimming left V 2 bases short and J 9 bases short, with 15 bases between. This CDR3 spans 14 amino acids. The CDR3 coding sequence is TGTGCCAGCAGCTTCTTCCGGCAGGGCGGTGAGCAGTTCTTC. Its protein is CASSFFRQGGEQFF.

The genes are TRBV7-9 and TRBJ1-1, with TRBD1 matching 7 bases. The V gene end was trimmed by 6 bases and the J gene end by 3 bases; junction bases not matched to a gene: 7. The CDR3 runs 14 residues. Germline V lookup: CDR1 SEHNR, CDR2 FQNEAQ (reference sequence). The CDR3 DNA reads TGTGCCAGCAGACCTACAGGGGCCGACACTGAAGCTTTCTTT. Protein product: CASRPTGADTEAFF.

The chain recombines TRBV28 with TRBJ2-5; 7 bases agree with TRBD2. V gave up 4 bases and J gave up 6 bases; unmatched junction bases: 5. Germline lookup yields CDR1 MDHEN and CDR2 SYDVKM. The CDR3 contains 13 residues. The DNA for the CDR3 is TGTGCCAGCAGTTCCGGGACTATCCAGACCCAGTACTTC. As protein: CASSSGTIQTQYF.

The chain employs TRBV29-1 and TRBJ2-5; possible D gene TRBD1, 6 bases. Germline CDR1 reads SQVTM; CDR2 reads ANQGSEA. V gave up 6 bases and J gave up 1 base, with 18 bases separating them. This CDR3 has 15 amino acids. CDR3 sequence: CSVLGSGTPQETQYF. The DNA for the CDR3 is TGCAGCGTACTAGGGTCCGGGACACCCCAAGAGACCCAGTACTTC.

This clone came up a few times. The rearrangement uses TRBV5-1 and TRBJ1-2, with 7 bases that match TRBD1. CDR1 and CDR2 (germline): SGHRS, YFSETQ. This CDR3 comprises 13 residues. With V trimmed by 1 base and J by 8 bases, 5 bases remained unmatched. The CDR3 loop reads CASSLSGGEGYTF. The CDR3 region has the DNA TGCGCCAGCAGCTTGTCAGGGGGAGAGGGCTACACCTTC.

The V gene is TRBV18, the J gene TRBJ1-4; the D is unclear. V was trimmed by 3 bases and J by 4 bases, leaving 9 bases between them. CDR3 length: 14 residues. Germline CDR1 KGHSH, CDR2 LQKENI. The CDR3 loop is CASSPQLLNEKLFF. DNA of the CDR3: TGTGCCAGCTCACCCCAACTACTTAATGAAAAACTGTTTTTT.

This clone was counted a few times. This chain links TRBV28 with TRBJ1-1; D is perhaps TRBD1 (6 bases). V lost 5 bases and J 3 bases, leaving 13 bases between the germline ends. CDR1 is MDHEN and CDR2 is SYDVKM in the germline V gene. This CDR3 has 14 residues. In DNA form, the CDR3 reads TGTGCCAGCAGTCCTTACAGGGAATACACTGAAGCTTTCTTT. Its protein product is CASSPYREYTEAFF.

The count of this clone is one. The rearrangement links TRBV29-1 to TRBJ1-4; 10 bases align to TRBD1. Per germline, CDR1 SQVTM and CDR2 ANQGSEA. Trimming removed 4 bases from V and 8 bases from J; junction bases left unmatched: 7. This CDR3 spans 14 amino acids. The CDR3 DNA follows: TGCAGCGTTGGTATGGACAGGGGGTTAGAAAAACTGTTTTTT. It is translated as CSVGMDRGLEKLFF.